The rows below give T cell receptor beta chains drawn from one sample of a study of regulatory and conventional T cells in RAG deficiency. Sequencing used immunoSEQ multiplex PCR; TCRdb keeps in-frame clones, though not all of them. The sample yields 25,000 to 35,000 clones, about 95% seen once. The same specimen was also included in a second study, on regulatory T cells.

Sequencing was done on a sample of CD25- CD4+ T cells sorted from blood. All receptors come from a human donor in good health. CDR3s include the opening cysteine and the closing phenylalanine or tryptophan. D genes are given only for firm matches. Expanded clones get a size class; other rows say once, few or many, or leave the size out.

>NA|NA|TRBJ1-4|TRBV28
TGTGCCAGCAGTTCCCCCCATGCCAGGGCAACTAATGAAAAACTGTTTTTT
CASSSPHARATNEKLFF
>NA|NA|TRBJ1-1|TRBV15
TGTGCCACCAGCAGAGGCGGGGGGGGCACTGAAGCTTTCTTT
CATSRGGGGTEAFF
>TRBD1|NA|TRBJ1-2|TRBV27
TGTGCCAGCAGTGCGGGACGTCGACAGGGTGATAACTATGGCTACACCTTC
CASSAGRRQGDNYGYTF
>TRBD1|NA|TRBJ2-1|TRBV6-6
TGTGCCAGCAGTTACAAGGGGACAGGCGAGGGTGAGCAGTTCTTC
CASSYKGTGEGEQFF
>NA|NA|TRBJ2-2|TRBV5-1
TGCGCCAGCAGCACGAGCAGAGACTCCGGGGAGCTGTTTTTT
CASSTSRDSGELFF
>NA|NA|TRBJ2-5|TRBV6-5
TGTGCCAGCAGTTACTCTCGGGGTCCGGAGGGGACCCAGTACTTC
CASSYSRGPEGTQYF
>TRBD1|NA|TRBJ1-2|TRBV7-3
TGTGCCAGCAGCTCCCGACAGGGTTGGAGCTATGGCTACACCTTC
CASSSRQGWSYGYTF
>TRBD1|NA|TRBJ2-7|TRBV28
TGTGCCAGCAGTTTATTTGACAGGGTTCGGTACGAGCAGTACTTC
CASSLFDRVRYEQYF
>NA|NA|TRBJ2-3|TRBV7-7
TGTGCCAGCAGCTTAGCGTCGACAGCCACAGATACGCAGTATTTT
CASSLASTATDTQYF
>NA|NA|TRBJ1-1|TRBV28
TGTGCCAGCAGTTTAGGGGGGGCTGGGAGGAACACTGAAGCTTTCTTT
CASSLGGAGRNTEAFF
>NA|NA|TRBJ2-2|TRBV5-6
TGTGCCAGTTTTAAACAAGTGGCTTCAGGCGGGGAGCTGTTTTTT
CASFKQVASGGELFF
>TRBD1|NA|TRBJ1-5|TRBV6-5
TGTGCCAGCTCAAGGACAGGGGGCGTCAATCAGCCCCAGCATTTT
CASSRTGGVNQPQHF
>TRBD1|NA|TRBJ1-1|TRBV7-6
TGTGCCAGCAGCCCACGACAGGGTTCGAACACTGAAGCTTTCTTT
CASSPRQGSNTEAFF
>TRBD1|NA|TRBJ2-5|TRBV10-1
TGCGCCAGCAGTGAGTTCGTTGGGGACAGGAACGAGCAAGAGACCCAGTACTTC
CASSEFVGDRNEQETQYF
>NA|NA|TRBJ2-1|TRBV6-1
TGTGCCAGCAGTGTTGGACAAGAGGTTTACAATGAGCAGTTCTTC
CASSVGQEVYNEQFF
>NA|NA|TRBJ2-1|TRBV19
TGTGCCAGTAGTACCGGGCCGCCTAGCCGGAGCTCCTACAATGAGCAGTTCTTC
CASSTGPPSRSSYNEQFF
>NA|NA|TRBJ1-4|TRBV6-5
TGTGCCAGCAGTTACTCGAGTACGCGAGCAAATGAAAAACTGTTTTTT
CASSYSSTRANEKLFF
>NA|NA|TRBJ1-6|TRBV9
TGTGCCAGCAGCCCGGACAGAAGCAATTCACCCCTCCACTTT
CASSPDRSNSPLHF
>NA|NA|TRBJ2-7|TRBV6-1
TGTGCCAGCAGCCGACAGTCCTACGAGCAGTACTTC
CASSRQSYEQYF
>NA|NA|TRBJ2-1|TRBV5-1
TGCGCCAGCAGCCCACGGACAGCCCGGAGCTCCTACAATGAGCAGTTCTTC
CASSPRTARSSYNEQFF
>NA|once|TRBJ2-3|TRBV7-9
TGTGCCATACCTGAGCTCGGGACAGATACGCAGTATTTT
CAIPELGTDTQYF
>NA|NA|TRBJ1-2|TRBV18
TGTGCCAGCTCACCCCTAGGGGACTACACCTTC
CASSPLGDYTF
>TRBD1|NA|TRBJ1-6|TRBV7-9
TGTGCCAGCAGCTCCAGACAGGGTTCGGGAACGGCGGGTAATTCACCCCTCCACTTT
CASSSRQGSGTAGNSPLHF
>NA|NA|TRBJ1-1|TRBV6-1
TGTGCCAGCAGTGTTAGCAACCAATTGAACACTGAAGCTTTCTTT
CASSVSNQLNTEAFF
>TRBD2|once|TRBJ2-3|TRBV6-5
TGTGCCAGCAGTCTACTAGCGGGGGGGACAGATACGCAGTATTTT
CASSLLAGGTDTQYF
>NA|once|TRBJ1-1|TRBV5-8
TGTGCCAGCAGCAGGGCTACAGGGTCGAGGCCGCTTGAAGCTTTCTTT
CASSRATGSRPLEAFF
>NA|NA|TRBJ1-2|TRBV5-1
TGCGCCAGCAGCTTGGATGTCAGAAATGGCTACACCTTC
CASSLDVRNGYTF
>TRBD1|once|TRBJ1-1|TRBV19
TGTGCCAGTAGTATAGGCGACAGGGTGAACACTGAAGCTTTCTTT
CASSIGDRVNTEAFF
>NA|NA|TRBJ1-4|TRBV19
TGTGCCAGTAGTATAGGAGGGTCGGCTAATGAAAAACTGTTTTTT
CASSIGGSANEKLFF
>TRBD1|NA|TRBJ1-1|TRBV28
TGTGCCAGCCCCGCATCGGGGACAGGGGGCTTGTCGGACACTGAAGCTTTCTTT
CASPASGTGGLSDTEAFF
>NA|NA|TRBJ2-1|TRBV9
TGTGCCAGCAGCGGGACAGCCCTCAATGAGCAGTTCTTC
CASSGTALNEQFF
>NA|NA|TRBJ1-5|TRBV2
TGTGCCAGCAGTGATATGGGAGGAAGCAATCAGCCCCAGCATTTT
CASSDMGGSNQPQHF
>TRBD1|NA|TRBJ1-2|TRBV5-1
TGCGCCAGCAGCTTGGTAGGGCACGTACAGGGGGCGACTAACTATGGCTACACCTTC
CASSLVGHVQGATNYGYTF
>NA|NA|TRBJ2-3|TRBV5-1
TGCGCCAGCAGCCCTGGGGGGTCGAGCACAGATACGCAGTATTTT
CASSPGGSSTDTQYF
>TRBD2|NA|TRBJ2-5|TRBV19
TGTGCCAGTAGTATGTCGCTAGCGGGGAAAGAGACCCAGTACTTC
CASSMSLAGKETQYF
>TRBD2|NA|TRBJ2-1|TRBV6-6
TGTGCCACCGCGGGACTAGCGGGGGGGGTGAATGAGCAGTTCTTC
CATAGLAGGVNEQFF
>NA|NA|TRBJ1-2|TRBV19
TGTGCCAGTAGTATCGGGGGGATCTATGGCTACACCTTC
CASSIGGIYGYTF
>NA|NA|TRBJ1-1|TRBV4-1
TGCGCCAGCAGCCAAGAATTCCGTCGGACCGGGAGGACTGAAGCTTTCTTT
CASSQEFRRTGRTEAFF
>NA|once|TRBJ2-7|TRBV5-1
TGCGCCAGCAGGGAGAACGCCTACGAGCAGTACTTC
CASRENAYEQYF
>NA|NA|TRBJ2-3|TRBV5-1
TGCGCCAGCAGCGCCGATCAGGGGCGCGATACGCAGTATTTT
CASSADQGRDTQYF
>NA|NA|TRBJ1-4|TRBV5-1
TGCGCCAGCAGCTGCAACCCAGCTCGCAGGGAACAGGCTGAAAAACTGTTTTTT
CASSCNPARREQAEKLFF
>TRBD1|NA|TRBJ1-5|TRBV7-9
TGTGCCAGCAGCTTAGTTACAGGGGAAGGGTACCAGCCCCAGCATTTT
CASSLVTGEGYQPQHF
>NA|NA|TRBJ1-2|TRBV11-1
TGTGCCAGCAGCTTAGGGAGTTATGGCTACACCTTC
CASSLGSYGYTF
>NA|NA|TRBJ1-3|TRBV19
TGTGCCAGTAGTCCCCGCGGGGCTGGAAACACCATATATTTT
CASSPRGAGNTIYF
>NA|NA|TRBJ2-3|TRBV4-1
TGCGCCAGCTCCCCCTTGGGGGGTTCGGGCACAGATACGCAGTATTTT
CASSPLGGSGTDTQYF
>TRBD2|NA|TRBJ2-1|TRBV2
TGTGCCAGCAGGAGGACTAGCGGGGGCGCTTCGGACAATGAGCAGTTCTTC
CASRRTSGGASDNEQFF
>TRBD1|NA|TRBJ1-2|TRBV5-5
TGTGCCAGCAGCTTTAGACAGGGGGCACGGTATGGCTACACCTTC
CASSFRQGARYGYTF
>NA|NA|TRBJ1-2|TRBV4-1
TGCGCCAGCAGCCAAGAAGTAACAGGGACGCCCCCTAGGTATGGCTACACCTTC
CASSQEVTGTPPRYGYTF
>NA|NA|TRBJ1-2|TRBV6-4
TGTGCCAGCGGACTGGACGGCTACACCTTC
CASGLDGYTF
>NA|NA|TRBJ2-7|TRBV5-1
TGCGCCAGCAGCAGGTACGAGGCCGACGAGCAGTACTTC
CASSRYEADEQYF
>NA|NA|TRBJ1-5|TRBV28
TGTGCCAGCAGTTTATCCAGGGGAGATCAGCCCCAGCATTTT
CASSLSRGDQPQHF
>NA|NA|TRBJ2-2|TRBV7-9
TGTGCCAGCTATGGGTTCAATGGGGGCAACACCGGGGAGCTGTTTTTT
CASYGFNGGNTGELFF
>TRBD2|NA|TRBJ2-3|TRBV5-1
TGCGCCAGCAGCTTGGGGTCCGGGGGGGCGACAGATACGCAGTATTTT
CASSLGSGGATDTQYF
>TRBD1|once|TRBJ1-2|TRBV30
TGTGCCTGGGGGACAGGTGGACATGGCTACACCTTC
CAWGTGGHGYTF
>NA|NA|TRBJ1-4|TRBV28
TGTGCCAGCAGCACCACAGGAATAAGGGAAAAACTGTTTTTT
CASSTTGIREKLFF
>NA|NA|TRBJ2-7|TRBV7-2
TGTGCCAGCAGCTTAGGGGGAGGGGGAAGCTCCTACGAGCAGTACTTC
CASSLGGGGSSYEQYF
>NA|NA|TRBJ1-1|TRBV5-1
TGCGCCAGCAGCTTGGCCCTATCTGAGGGAGCTTTCTTT
CASSLALSEGAFF
>TRBD1|NA|TRBJ2-7|TRBV10-1
TGCGCCAGCAGCCGGGACAGAAGTACCTACGAGCAGTACTTC
CASSRDRSTYEQYF
>NA|NA|TRBJ2-1|TRBV19
TGTGCCAGTAGTCCCCAGGGTTACAATGAGCAGTTCTTC
CASSPQGYNEQFF
>NA|NA|TRBJ1-1|TRBV29-1
TGCAGCGTTTCTTGGAACACTGAAGCTTTCTTT
CSVSWNTEAFF